Listed below are T cell receptor beta chains from one sample, sequenced in a study of cytomegalovirus exposure and HLA in healthy donors. Libraries were prepared by immunoSEQ multiplex PCR; TCRdb keeps only in-frame clonotypes and omits some of them. In the table there are about 200,000 clones, about 81% of which are singletons. Sequencing input: PBMCs. The receptors here all came from a woman aged 25 to 39 in good health and CMV-seronegative. The CDR3 runs from the conserved cysteine through the conserved F or W. A D gene is named only where the DNA matches it firmly. Where a row states a size, it is once, few, many or the class of an expanded clone; other rows omit it.

CDR3 DNA,CDR3 protein,J gene,clone size,D gene,V gene
TGCGCCAGCAGCCAAGAACGCGATCAGCCCCAGCATTTT,CASSQERDQPQHF,TRBJ1-5,many,.,TRBV4-1
TGCAGCGTTGAAGAAGGCAGGGGGAGTCAGCCCCAGCATTTT,CSVEEGRGSQPQHF,TRBJ1-5,.,TRBD1,TRBV29-1
TGTGCCAGCAGCAACCGGGACAAACCCTACGAGCAGTACTTC,CASSNRDKPYEQYF,TRBJ2-7,.,.,TRBV5-8
TGTGCCAGCAGTGAAGTTCCAGACAGGGTGAAGCCCCAGCATTTT,CASSEVPDRVKPQHF,TRBJ1-5,many,TRBD1,TRBV6-1
TGTGCCAGCAGCCAATTTGGGACAGCGAACACTGAAGCTTTCTTT,CASSQFGTANTEAFF,TRBJ1-1,.,TRBD1,TRBV4-2
TGTGCCAGCAGCACAGGGTTGGTGGGAGCTTTCTTT,CASSTGLVGAFF,TRBJ1-1,.,.,TRBV6-5
TGTGCCAGTAGGAGTTGGGGGGAAGGAGGGGAGCTGTTTTTT,CASRSWGEGGELFF,TRBJ2-2,.,.,TRBV28
TGTGCCAGCACCCTTGGGGGGGGGACTGGCGGCTACACCTTC,CASTLGGGTGGYTF,TRBJ1-2,.,.,TRBV6-1
TGTGCCAGCAGTGCGGGGGGGCATGTCGGCACAGATACGCAGTATTTT,CASSAGGHVGTDTQYF,TRBJ2-3,.,TRBD2,TRBV27
TGTGCCAGCAGCTGGGGAGGGCCAGGAGAGACCCAGTACTTC,CASSWGGPGETQYF,TRBJ2-5,.,TRBD2,TRBV7-7
TGCAGCGTTGTACTTGGAGGGGCGGTCAATGAGCAGTTCTTC,CSVVLGGAVNEQFF,TRBJ2-1,.,.,TRBV29-1
TGTGCCAGTAGTATCGGGGGGAATTTGGTTCAGCCCCAGCATTTT,CASSIGGNLVQPQHF,TRBJ1-5,.,.,TRBV19
TGTGCCAGCAGCTTCTCGGGCGGGAACATTCAGTACTTC,CASSFSGGNIQYF,TRBJ2-4,.,.,TRBV11-2
TGCGCCAGCAGCCCGCCGGGACTAGCGGGTTCCGGGGAGCTGTTTTTT,CASSPPGLAGSGELFF,TRBJ2-2,.,TRBD2,TRBV5-1
TGTGCCAGCAGCTTGGGACAGACATCGAACACTGAAGCTTTCTTT,CASSLGQTSNTEAFF,TRBJ1-1,.,TRBD1,TRBV7-9
TGCGCCAGCAGTTTAAGGGGGTCCGGAGATACGCAGTATTTT,CASSLRGSGDTQYF,TRBJ2-3,.,.,TRBV4-1
TGTGCCAGCAGCTTAGACGGTTACGAGCAGTACTTC,CASSLDGYEQYF,TRBJ2-7,.,.,TRBV11-3
TGTGCCAGCAGTTCTACCCTAGCGGGAGTTAGCTACAATGAGCAGTTCTTC,CASSSTLAGVSYNEQFF,TRBJ2-1,.,TRBD2,TRBV27
TGTGCCAGCAGCCAAGAACCCCGAGTCTCCGGGGCCAACGTCCTGACTTTC,CASSQEPRVSGANVLTF,TRBJ2-6,.,.,TRBV4-2
TGCGCCAGCAGCCAACCTAGGACAGGGGGCCTCGCAGAGACCCAGTACTTC,CASSQPRTGGLAETQYF,TRBJ2-5,few,TRBD1,TRBV4-1
TGTGCCAGCAGCGTAGGAGCGGGGGGGCACTACGAGCAGTACTTC,CASSVGAGGHYEQYF,TRBJ2-7,.,TRBD2,TRBV9
TGTGCCAGTAGTATAGTCGGGACAATAACTGGGGCCAACGTCCTGACTTTC,CASSIVGTITGANVLTF,TRBJ2-6,.,.,TRBV19
TGTGCTAGTGGTTTGGCTAGCGGGAGCTACGAGCAGTACTTC,CASGLASGSYEQYF,TRBJ2-7,.,TRBD2,TRBV12-5
TGCGCCAGCAGCTTGGCGGGAGGGACAGATACGCAGTATTTT,CASSLAGGTDTQYF,TRBJ2-3,once,TRBD2,TRBV5-1
TGTGCCAGCAGCCCTCACGGGGATGGCTACACCTTC,CASSPHGDGYTF,TRBJ1-2,.,.,TRBV14
TGTGCCAGTAGTCCCCGACAGGGAATAAACACTGAAGCTTTCTTT,CASSPRQGINTEAFF,TRBJ1-1,.,TRBD1,TRBV19
TGTGCCAGTAGACACAGGGACGGCACAGATACGCAGTATTTT,CASRHRDGTDTQYF,TRBJ2-3,.,.,TRBV19
TGCGCCAGCAGCTCCAGGGGGGCTAGCACCGGGGAGCTGTTTTTT,CASSSRGASTGELFF,TRBJ2-2,once,.,TRBV5-1
TGTGCCAGCAGTCCCCGGACAGGGGTCTCTGGGGCCAACGTCCTGACTTTC,CASSPRTGVSGANVLTF,TRBJ2-6,.,TRBD1,TRBV27
TGCGCCAGCTTGCCCGACGGGGTGAACACTGAAGCTTTCTTT,CASLPDGVNTEAFF,TRBJ1-1,.,.,TRBV5-1
TGTGCCAGCAGCTTAGGAGGTTTGGCGGGAGAGTTCGGGGAGCTGTTTTTT,CASSLGGLAGEFGELFF,TRBJ2-2,.,TRBD2,TRBV7-9
TGTGCCAGCAGTTTTCAATTCAAAAACACTGAAGCTTTCTTT,CASSFQFKNTEAFF,TRBJ1-1,.,.,TRBV6-5
TGCGCCAGCAGCCAAGGACGACAGTTCTACAATGAGCAGTTCTTC,CASSQGRQFYNEQFF,TRBJ2-1,.,.,TRBV4-1
TGTGCCAGCTCACCACCCGGGACAGGGAAAATCTACGAGCAGTACTTC,CASSPPGTGKIYEQYF,TRBJ2-7,.,TRBD1,TRBV18
TGCAGCGTTTCAACAGGGGGGAACACTGAAGCTTTCTTT,CSVSTGGNTEAFF,TRBJ1-1,.,TRBD1,TRBV29-1
TGTGCCACCAGCAGAGATACGGCGGGCAATGAGCAGTTCTTC,CATSRDTAGNEQFF,TRBJ2-1,.,.,TRBV15
TGTGCCAGTAGTGCCTCTAGCGCAGATACGCAGTATTTT,CASSASSADTQYF,TRBJ2-3,.,.,TRBV19
TGTGCCAGCATCAGGTCCACTGAAGCTTTCTTT,CASIRSTEAFF,TRBJ1-1,.,.,TRBV28
TGCGCCAGCAGAGCTCAGGGGTCCAATGAAAAACTGTTTTTT,CASRAQGSNEKLFF,TRBJ1-4,.,.,TRBV5-1
TGTGCCAGTAGTATGAAGCGGGAGCGGACCGGGGAGCTGTTTTTT,CASSMKRERTGELFF,TRBJ2-2,few,TRBD2,TRBV19
TGTGCCAGCAGTGAATTTTCGGGAACTGAAGCTTTCTTT,CASSEFSGTEAFF,TRBJ1-1,.,.,TRBV6-1
TGTGCCAGCAGCCCACCCGCAGGGTTGGTGCAGCCCCAGCATTTT,CASSPPAGLVQPQHF,TRBJ1-5,.,.,TRBV7-8
TGTGCCAGCAGCGGCTATTATGGCTACACCTTC,CASSGYYGYTF,TRBJ1-2,few,.,TRBV9
TGTGCCAGCAGTTCCCCCTGGGGCGGCGAAGTATTCCGGACCTCCTACAATGAGCAGTTCTTC,CASSSPWGGEVFRTSYNEQFF,TRBJ2-1,.,.,TRBV28
TGTGCCAGTAGTATAGATCTGCAGCAGGCATACAATGAGCAGTTCTTC,CASSIDLQQAYNEQFF,TRBJ2-1,few,.,TRBV19
TGCGCCAGCAGCTCTCGGACAGGGGACACTGAAGCTTTCTTT,CASSSRTGDTEAFF,TRBJ1-1,.,TRBD1,TRBV5-1
TGCGCCAGCAGCGCGAGGACACGACCCTACGAGCAGTACTTC,CASSARTRPYEQYF,TRBJ2-7,.,.,TRBV5-1
TGTGCCAGCGGATCCGTGGTGAAGCGGGGAGTCTCCTACGAGCAGTACTTC,CASGSVVKRGVSYEQYF,TRBJ2-7,.,TRBD2,TRBV5-6
TGCGCCAGCAGCTCCTCCGGGACTAGCCTGAGTTGGGAGTATTTT,CASSSSGTSLSWEYF,TRBJ2-3,once,TRBD2,TRBV5-1